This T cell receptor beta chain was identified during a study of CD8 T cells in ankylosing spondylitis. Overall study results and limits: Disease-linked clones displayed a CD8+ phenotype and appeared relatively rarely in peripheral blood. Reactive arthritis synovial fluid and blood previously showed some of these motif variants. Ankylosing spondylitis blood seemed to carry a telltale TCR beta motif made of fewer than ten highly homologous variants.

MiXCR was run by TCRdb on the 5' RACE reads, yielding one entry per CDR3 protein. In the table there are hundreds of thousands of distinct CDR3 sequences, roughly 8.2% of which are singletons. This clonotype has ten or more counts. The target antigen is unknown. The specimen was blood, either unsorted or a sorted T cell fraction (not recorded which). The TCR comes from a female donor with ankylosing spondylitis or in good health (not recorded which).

The CDR3 reads CASSSPGGRAPYNEQFF. CDR3 nucleotide sequence: TGTGCCAGCAGTTCCCCCGGGGGGAGGGCCCCCTACAATGAGCAGTTCTTC. The chain has TRBV6-5 and TRBJ2-1; 7 bases agree with TRBD2. V trimming: 4 bases; J trimming: 2 bases; junction bases outside the gene matches: 11. The CDR3 consists of 17 residues. The germline V gene encodes CDR1 MNHEY and CDR2 SVGAGI.